This T cell receptor (beta chain) was documented in a study of identifying expanded T cells in peripheral blood. Clones were read by immunoSEQ multiplex PCR, and TCRdb kept only the in-frame ones, dropping some. The data show 75,000 to 100,000 clones, around 91% seen once. The CDR3 runs 16 residues. The germline CDR1 and CDR2 sequences are SGHRS and YFSETQ. Trimming took off 1 base at V and 3 bases at J, with 14 bases between the two ends. Whole-study results and caveats: Technical replicates showed about 1.2 changed clones; two weeks 15 to 20; four weeks 19. Approximately two-week clone count variance significantly increased as total template count grew.

Concerning this clone itself: The antigen is undetermined.

During the collection period, no donor immune events like infections were recorded. The chain recombines TRBV5-1 with TRBJ2-1, with D uncertain. The sequencing sample was made of blood. The source of this sequence is a person aged 18 to 75 in good health. CDR3 nucleotides: TGCGCCAGCAGCTTGAGTTTGGAATCGGGCTACAATGAGCAGTTCTTC. Translating it yields CASSLSLESGYNEQFF.